The 21 T cell receptor beta chains listed next were all sequenced from one sample in a study of Ad26.COV2.S vaccination and SARS-CoV-2 variants. The table came from immunoSEQ multiplex PCR; TCRdb's copy has only in-frame clones and leaves some out. The sample has approximately 450,000 clones, 80% to 95% seen once. Treatment defined: roughly 20 received Ad26.COV2.S at low or high dose, single or two shots; roughly 5 received placebo; per-sample allocation not given. All samples were drawn on day 63, counting from the first vaccine or placebo injection. Sample: peripheral blood, taken in a trial of Ad26.COV2.S vaccine versus placebo. Receptor source: a person aged 18-65 years who received the Ad26.COV2.S COVID-19 vaccine or a placebo.

This clone was seen just once. The gene calls are TRBV28 and TRBJ1-2; D is perhaps TRBD1 (6 bases). The V end was cut by 5 bases, the J end by 8 bases, with 12 bases between. The CDR3 covers 12 residues. CDR1 and CDR2 from the germline V gene are MDHEN and SYDVKM. The CDR3 loop is CASSNRVLGYTF. CDR3 bases: TGTGCCAGCAGTAACAGGGTATTGGGCTACACCTTC.

The chain carries TRBV24-1 and TRBJ1-2; 9 bases agree with TRBD1. Trimming cost V 4 bases and J 7 bases; bases outside gene matches: 9. Germline V CDR1 and CDR2: KGHDR, SFDVKD. The CDR3 has 15 residues. CDR3 region: CATSDPTGGNLGYTF. CDR3 coding DNA: TGTGCCACCAGTGACCCGACAGGGGGGAATCTTGGCTACACCTTC.

This chain links TRBV7-2 with TRBJ1-1; D gene ambiguous. Germline loops: CDR1 SGHTA, CDR2 FQGNSA. The CDR3 runs to 12 residues. Trimming cost V 3 bases and J 11 bases, with 13 bases left between them. The DNA of the CDR3 is TGTGCCAGCAGCTTGGGGTATATTGGCGCTTTCTTT. As protein: CASSLGYIGAFF.

The chain couples TRBV7-9 to TRBJ2-7, with 9 bases aligning to TRBD1. The CDR3 is made up of 14 amino acids. CDR1 SEHNR and CDR2 FQNEAQ come from the germline V gene (reference sequence). With 4 bases clipped from V and 5 bases from J, the junction kept 6 bases outside the gene matches. The CDR3 spells CASSSWDRVDEQYF. The CDR3 DNA follows: TGTGCCAGCAGCTCCTGGGACAGGGTGGACGAGCAGTACTTC.

The chain links TRBV6-6 to TRBJ1-1, with 9 bases fitting TRBD1. In germline, CDR1 is MNHNY, CDR2 SVGAGI (reference sequence). The junction had 20 bases not matched to a gene; V was cut back by 6 bases and J by 0 bases. The CDR3 extends over 20 amino acids. For the CDR3, the DNA is TGTGCCAGCAGCAGAGGGACAGGGACTCTTCTAGGAGGCATGAACACTGAAGCTTTCTTT. Translating it yields CASSRGTGTLLGGMNTEAFF.

The rearrangement joins TRBV5-1 to TRBJ2-1; TRBD2 agrees at 14 bases. The CDR3 consists of 15 residues. J lost 7 bases, V lost 4 bases, and 4 bases had no gene match. Germline V CDR1 and CDR2: SGHRS, YFSETQ. CDR3 sequence: CASSAGLAGGNEQFF. In DNA form, the CDR3 reads TGCGCCAGCAGCGCCGGACTAGCGGGGGGTAATGAGCAGTTCTTC.

This rearrangement joins TRBV4-3 to TRBJ1-3; 8 bases are a match to TRBD1. This CDR3 contains 14 residues. Per the germline V gene, CDR1 is LGHNA and CDR2 is YSLEER. V dropped 5 bases and J dropped 0; count of bases not matched to a gene: 0. The CDR3 sequence is CASSGQGSGNTIYF. Written as DNA, the CDR3 is TGCGCCAGCAGCGGACAGGGCTCTGGAAACACCATATATTTT.

This clone was observed a single time. This chain connects TRBV18 to TRBJ2-1; D call uncertain. The CDR3 sequence is 15 residues long. Germline V gene data show CDR1 as KGHSH and CDR2 as LQKENI. The V gene lost 1 base and the J gene lost 9 bases, with 16 bases spanning the gap. The CDR3 DNA reads as TGTGCCAGCTCACCACTCCTCGTCGAAGTGGGTGAGCAGTTCTTC. This gives the protein CASSPLLVEVGEQFF.

This chain connects TRBV29-1 to TRBJ1-2, with D perhaps matching TRBD1 (5 bases). The CDR3 covers 11 residues. V lost 5 bases, J lost 8 bases, and 12 bases lay in between. Germline values: CDR1 SQVTM, CDR2 ANQGSEA. For the CDR3, the DNA is TGCAGCGTTTTCATCCAGGGAGGCTACACCTTC. This encodes CSVFIQGGYTF.

This clone was observed a few times. This chain connects TRBV28 to TRBJ1-5; D gene uncertain. V was shortened by 5 bases and J by 4 bases, with 3 bases between the two germline ends. The CDR3 has 11 amino acids. Per the germline V gene, CDR1 is MDHEN and CDR2 is SYDVKM. CDR3 loop: CASSVNQPQHF. CDR3 coding DNA: TGTGCCAGCAGTGTTAATCAGCCCCAGCATTTT. Full variable domain (remainder filled in from reference TRBV28 and TRBJ1-5): DVKVTQSSRYLVKRTGEKVFLECVQDMDHENMFWYRQDPGLGLRLIYFSYDVKMKEKGDIPEGYSVSREKKERFSLILESASTNQTSMYLCASSVNQPQHFGDGTRLSIL.

The chain recombines TRBV2 with TRBJ2-5; weak D call: TRBD1 (5 bases). Germline V lookup: CDR1 SNHLY, CDR2 FYNNEI. CDR3 size: 16 residues. The V and J ends lost 2 bases and 0 bases respectively, with 13 bases between them. CDR3 sequence reads: CASSELRGLDQETQYF. The CDR3 DNA sequence: TGTGCCAGCAGTGAATTAAGGGGTTTGGACCAAGAGACCCAGTACTTC.

The chain is built from TRBV27 and TRBJ2-1; the D gene is possibly TRBD1 (6 bases). In germline, CDR1 is MNHEY, CDR2 SMNVEV (reference sequence). Trimming removed 4 bases at V and 0 bases at J, with 16 bases between. This CDR3 is built from 17 residues. The CDR3 sequence is CASSSGRGPSSYNEQFF. In nucleotides, the CDR3 is TGTGCCAGCAGTTCGGGCAGGGGACCCAGCTCCTACAATGAGCAGTTCTTC.

The chain recombines TRBV19 with TRBJ2-6; the D gene could be TRBD1 or TRBD2 (5 bases each). CDR1 is LNHDA, CDR2 SQIVND, per germline (reference sequence). Trimming took 5 bases from V and 0 from J, leaving 20 bases between them. CDR3 length: 19 amino acids. CDR3 residues: CASSRPGTAISSGANVLTF. CDR3 sequence (DNA): TGTGCCAGTAGTCGTCCCGGGACCGCGATTAGCTCTGGGGCCAACGTCCTGACTTTC.

This clone appeared a few times. The CDR3: CASRLQTSAYNEQFF. The CDR3 DNA sequence: TGTGCCAGCAGACTCCAGACTAGCGCCTACAATGAGCAGTTCTTC. This sequence joins TRBV2 and TRBJ2-1; TRBD2 aligns across 8 bases. This CDR3 contains 15 residues. From germline, CDR1 is SNHLY and CDR2 FYNNEI. V was clipped by 6 bases and J by 2 bases; unmatched bases: 6.

The sample holds one count of this clone. This chain uses TRBV9 with TRBJ1-1, with D unresolved. Trimming left V 0 bases short and J 0 bases short, with 9 bases between. The CDR3 has 15 amino acids. Germline V lookup: CDR1 SGDLS, CDR2 YYNGEE. The CDR3 DNA is TGTGCCAGCAGCGTAGATCAGACGGTGAACACTGAAGCTTTCTTT. Translating gives CASSVDQTVNTEAFF.

V is TRBV5-4 and J is TRBJ2-5; D call uncertain. The CDR3 covers 14 residues. CDR1 and CDR2 (germline): SGHNT, YYREEE (reference sequence). Trimming took off 4 bases at V and 2 bases at J, with 12 bases between the two ends. CDR3 amino acids: CASSAQGRQETQYF. The CDR3 region has the DNA TGTGCCAGCAGCGCCCAAGGACGGCAAGAGACCCAGTACTTC.

This chain connects TRBV9 to TRBJ2-6; D tentatively reads TRBD1 or TRBD2 (5 bases each). Germline CDR1 and CDR2: SGDLS and YYNGEE. V was shortened by 1 base and J by 4 bases, with 15 bases between the two germline ends. The CDR3 covers 17 residues. The CDR3 region is CASSVMGRRSGANVLTF. For the CDR3, the DNA is TGTGCCAGCAGCGTAATGGGACGGAGGAGCGGGGCCAACGTCCTGACTTTC.

The chain recombines TRBV7-9 with TRBJ2-1; TRBD1 matches at 8 bases. From germline, CDR1 is SEHNR and CDR2 FQNEAQ (reference sequence). The CDR3 length is 13 residues. V was clipped by 8 bases and J by 6 bases; unmatched bases: 6. This CDR3 is CASGLQGANEQFF. CDR3 DNA: TGTGCCAGCGGTCTTCAGGGGGCCAATGAGCAGTTCTTC.

V is TRBV16 and J is TRBJ1-4; 7 bases line up with TRBD1. With 0 bases clipped from V and 0 bases from J, the junction kept 7 bases outside the gene matches. The CDR3 runs to 18 residues. Germline V gene lookup returns CDR1 KGHSY and CDR2 FQNENV. CDR3 in DNA: TGTGCCAGCAGCCAATCGGTGGACAGGACTGCAACTAATGAAAAACTGTTTTTT. As protein: CASSQSVDRTATNEKLFF.

This clone appeared a few times. This chain uses TRBV19 with TRBJ2-2; 10 nucleotides align to TRBD2. Trimming cost V 5 bases and J 3 bases; bases outside gene matches: 3. The germline V gene has CDR1 LNHDA and CDR2 SQIVND (reference sequence). There are 15 residues in the CDR3. CDR3 coding DNA: TGTGCCAGTAGTCTAGCGGGAGTCGACACCGGGGAGCTGTTTTTT. Protein product: CASSLAGVDTGELFF.

The rearrangement links TRBV6-2 or TRBV6-3 to TRBJ2-1; 7 positions agree with TRBD2. The germline V gene encodes CDR1 MNHEY and CDR2 SVGEGT. V lost 5 bases to trimming and J lost 1 base; unmatched junction nucleotides: 8. The CDR3 runs to 16 residues. The CDR3 nucleotides are TGTGCCAGCAGTCCCTCTAGCGGTCCTTCCTACAATGAGCAGTTCTTC. Translating it yields CASSPSSGPSYNEQFF.